The 6 T cell receptor beta chains below were found in one sample sequenced in a study of T cell changes during pregnancy in multiple sclerosis (dated by TCRdb to the late 2010s). Library creation used the immunoSEQ multiplex PCR assay. TCRdb took this table from immuneACCESS and kept in-frame rearrangements with V and J called. Such tables lack part of the clones; where checked against another copy, unresolved V genes explain under half of the gap, and the rest is unexplained. A total of approximately 50,000 clones appear in this sample, roughly 95% of them only once. The ten largest clones capture around 0.34% of the sample. Sequences were derived from CD4+ T cells from peripheral blood mononuclear cells, sampled in the third trimester of pregnancy. The receptors come from a female donor with multiple sclerosis, enrolled in a pregnancy study.

This clone was seen a single time. CDR3 sequence: CASARIQGHEKLFF. Written as DNA, the CDR3 is TGTGCCTCAGCTCGGATACAGGGGCATGAAAAACTGTTTTTT. This chain joins TRBV18 and TRBJ1-4, with 7 bases lining up with TRBD1. V trimming: 11 bases; J trimming: 6 bases; junction bases outside the gene matches: 12. The V gene's germline CDR1 is KGHSH and CDR2 LQKENI. The CDR3 has 14 amino acids.

This chain links TRBV29-1 with TRBJ1-2, with D uncertain. Trimming pared 4 bases from V and 4 bases from J, leaving 16 bases between. The CDR3 has 14 residues. Germline V lookup: CDR1 SQVTM, CDR2 ANQGSEA. CDR3 region: CSVGRETDSYGYTF. CDR3 coding DNA: TGCAGCGTTGGGAGGGAGACTGACTCCTATGGCTACACCTTC.

This clone has just a few counts. The rearrangement links TRBV5-8 to TRBJ1-4; no definite D call. The CDR3 is 11 amino acids. Germline V gives CDR1 SGHTS, CDR2 YDEGEE. Trimming shortened V by 6 bases and J by 12 bases, and 12 bases separated the two germline ends. The CDR3 DNA follows: TGTGCCAGCACCCTTCTTACGGAACTGTTTTTT. Translated: CASTLLTELFF.

This chain links TRBV19 with TRBJ1-2, with 7 positions matching TRBD1. The CDR3 contains 12 residues. Germline CDR1 reads LNHDA; CDR2 reads SQIVND (reference sequence). After removal of 8 bases from V and 7 bases from J, the junction contained 7 bases not matched to a gene. CDR3: CASEDRVVGYTF. The DNA for the CDR3 is TGTGCCAGTGAAGACAGGGTAGTTGGCTACACCTTC.

This clone was detected only once. The chain carries TRBV6-4 and TRBJ1-1, with D possibly being TRBD1 (6 bases). V lost 6 bases, J lost 1 base, and 15 bases lay in between. The length of the CDR3 is 15 residues. CDR1 is MRHNA, CDR2 SNTAGT, per germline. The CDR3 DNA reads as TGTGCCAGCAGGATTACCCCGGACAGGAACACTGAAGCTTTCTTT. Protein: CASRITPDRNTEAFF.

This clone was observed a single time. The V gene is TRBV29-1, the J gene TRBJ1-2; TRBD1 matches 9 bases. Germline CDR1 reads SQVTM; CDR2 reads ANQGSEA. J lost 3 bases, V lost 3 bases, and 5 bases had no gene match. The CDR3 is made up of 14 amino acids. CDR3 DNA sequence: TGCAGCGTTGACCTACAGGGGGCCGACTATGGCTACACCTTC. Amino acid sequence: CSVDLQGADYGYTF. Combining the CDR3 with reference TRBV29-1 and TRBJ1-2 gives the whole variable domain SAVISQKPSRDICQRGTSLTIQCQVDSQVTMMFWYRQQPGQSLTLIATANQGSEATYESGFVIDKFPISRPNLTFSTLTVSNMSPEDSSIYLCSVDLQGADYGYTFGSGTRLTVV.